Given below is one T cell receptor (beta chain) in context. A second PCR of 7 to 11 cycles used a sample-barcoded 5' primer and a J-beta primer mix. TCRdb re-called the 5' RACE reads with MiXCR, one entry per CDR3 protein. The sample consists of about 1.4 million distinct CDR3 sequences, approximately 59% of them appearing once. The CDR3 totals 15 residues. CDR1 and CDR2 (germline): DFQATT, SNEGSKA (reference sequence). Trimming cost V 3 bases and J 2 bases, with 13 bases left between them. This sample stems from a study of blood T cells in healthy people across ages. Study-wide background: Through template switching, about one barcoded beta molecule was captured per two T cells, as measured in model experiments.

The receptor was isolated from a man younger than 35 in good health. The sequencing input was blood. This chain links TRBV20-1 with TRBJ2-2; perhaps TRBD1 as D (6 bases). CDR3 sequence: CSASTTGRNTGELFF. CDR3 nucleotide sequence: TGCAGTGCTAGCACCACAGGGCGTAACACCGGGGAGCTGTTTTTT.